A single count supports the clone carrying this T cell receptor (beta chain). The antigen is undetermined. Germline V lookup: CDR1 SGHRS, CDR2 YFSETQ. The CDR3 extends over 15 amino acids. Losses at the gene ends were 3 bases for V and 1 base for J; bases not matched to a gene: 1. Repertoires were generated with immunoSEQ multiplex PCR, while TCRdb's copy carries only in-frame clones and drops some. The sample includes 150,000 to 200,000 clones, more than 85% of them seen just once. This sample stems from a study of T cell responses to AZD1222 COVID-19 vaccine. General study findings and limits: Donors skewed white British and female; clonal diversity was possibly underestimated. CD4 TCRs associated with vaccination spanned spike, dominating at 160-218 and 743-854. The peak T cell response came first, and repertoires were sampled only after it.

V gene TRBV5-1 combines with J gene TRBJ2-2; TRBD2 matches at 9 bases. Sample: peripheral blood, taken on day 0 of AZD1222 vaccination. This TCR was sampled from an adult in good health. The CDR3 sequence is CASSSTSGNTGELFF. Here the CDR3 DNA reads TGCGCCAGCAGCTCGACTAGCGGGAACACCGGGGAGCTGTTTTTT.